This T cell receptor (beta chain) was sequenced for a study of blood T cells in healthy people across ages. Study findings and constraints: Roughly linear declines in TCR beta diversity per million T cells occurred with age.

Per sample, a minimum of 6.5 million PBMCs were isolated. Details on this clonotype: The antigen is undetermined.

A second PCR of about 7 to 11 cycles used a sample-barcoded 5' primer and a J-beta primer mix. Every cDNA was tagged by a template-switch adaptor with 12 random nucleotides. There were at least 2.5 million CDR3-containing paired-end reads obtained from each sample. TCRdb itself ran the 5' RACE reads through MiXCR, one entry per CDR3 protein. The profile shows some 1.5 million distinct CDR3 sequences, about 45% of them singletons. V shed 0 bases and J shed 7 bases, with 13 bases lying between them. Germline CDR1 SGHKS, CDR2 YYEKEE (reference sequence). The CDR3 runs 14 residues. The J gene is TRBJ1-2, the V gene TRBV5-5, with D perhaps matching TRBD1 (6 bases). The sequence derives from a woman between 18 and 30 years old in good health. Sequencing input: blood. The CDR3 region is CASSLVTGAVGYTF. The CDR3 DNA follows: TGTGCCAGCAGCTTGGTCACGGGGGCAGTTGGCTACACCTTC.